The 9 T cell receptor beta chains below come from one sample, sequenced in a study of T cell repertoires in cytomegalovirus infection. No antigen has been assigned to these receptors. One entry per CDR3 protein, called by TCRdb with MiXCR from the reads. Altogether over 250,000 distinct CDR3 sequences are present, less than 25% being singletons, with the ten largest covering roughly 20%. The sequencing here drew on cultured PBMCs, taken from culture after CMV antigen stimulation. The receptor set was obtained from a human donor in good health (CMV status not recorded). Some clones in this sample may be carry-over from other donors' samples.

There are many counts of this clonotype. This chain uses TRBV27 with TRBJ2-3; D gene unclear. CDR1 and CDR2 from the germline V gene are MNHEY and SMNVEV (reference sequence). The CDR3 has 12 amino acids. Trimming took off 3 bases at V and 10 bases at J, with 11 bases between the two ends. The CDR3 here is CASSFLPPAQYF. CDR3 DNA sequence: TGTGCCAGCAGTTTCCTTCCCCCCGCGCAGTATTTT.

There are a few counts of this clonotype. V gene TRBV12-3 or TRBV12-4 combines with J gene TRBJ1-2, with D unclear. The CDR3 consists of 12 residues. Trimming shortened V by 6 bases and J by 3 bases, and 8 bases separated the two germline ends. CDR3 protein: CASSQGDYGYTF. The CDR3 DNA follows: TGTGCCAGCAGCCAAGGTGACTATGGCTACACCTTC.

This clonotype was observed many times. This chain joins TRBV6-5 and TRBJ1-2; 8 bases are shared with TRBD1. The germline V gene encodes CDR1 MNHEY and CDR2 SVGAGI. CDR3 size: 15 residues. V gave up 0 bases and J gave up 5 bases; unmatched junction bases: 5. The CDR3 sequence: CASSYSRDRSYGYTF. The CDR3 DNA reads TGTGCCAGCAGTTACTCGCGGGACAGGAGTTATGGCTACACCTTC.

Regarding this clonotype: A much larger clone sits a single nucleotide away, making a read error possible. The V and J genes are TRBV6-8 and TRBJ2-6; D not certain. CDR1 and CDR2 from the germline V gene are MNHGY and SAAAGT. V was cut by 8 bases and J by 0 bases, with 8 bases left in between. This CDR3 comprises 14 residues. CDR3 nucleotides: TGTGCCAGCCGCTTACTCTCTGGGGCCAACGTCCTGACTTTC. Amino acids: CASRLLSGANVLTF.

This clonotype was seen more than once but under ten times. This rearrangement joins TRBV5-4 to TRBJ2-5; TRBD2 is a possible D gene (6 bases). CDR1 is SGHNT, CDR2 YYREEE, per germline (reference sequence). With 4 bases removed from V and 7 bases from J, the gap between germline ends came to 17 bases. The CDR3 contains 14 residues. CDR3 residues: CASSGTRGFTTQYF. CDR3 sequence (DNA): TGTGCCAGCAGCGGGACGCGGGGTTTTACGACCCAGTACTTC.

The chain links TRBV10-3 to TRBJ2-1; D may be TRBD2 (7 bases). CDR1 is ENHRY and CDR2 is SYGVKD in the germline V gene. Trimming took 2 bases from V and 0 from J, leaving 14 bases between them. This CDR3 spans 17 amino acids. The CDR3 DNA sequence: TGTGCCATCAGTGAGGTTGGGAGGGGGAGCTCCTACAATGAGCAGTTCTTC. Translating it yields CAISEVGRGSSYNEQFF.

J is TRBJ2-5 and V is TRBV20-1; 11 positions match TRBD2. CDR1 and CDR2 from the germline V gene are DFQATT and SNEGSKA (reference sequence). The CDR3 runs to 13 residues. V shed 6 bases, J shed 5 bases, and the junction held 5 bases outside the gene matches. The CDR3 region has the DNA TGCAGTGCGACGACTAGCGGGACCGAGACCCAGTACTTC. This gives the protein CSATTSGTETQYF.

This clonotype came up a few times. The rearrangement uses TRBV7-9 and TRBJ2-7, with TRBD1 identical over 8 bases. Trimming cost V 2 bases and J 5 bases; bases outside gene matches: 11. Germline V gives CDR1 SEHNR, CDR2 FQNEAQ (reference sequence). The CDR3 length is 16 residues. This CDR3 is CASSLSVGDRRNEQYF. DNA for the CDR3: TGTGCCAGCAGCTTATCGGTAGGGGACAGGCGCAACGAGCAGTACTTC.

Ten or more counts support this clonotype. The rearrangement links TRBV6-1 to TRBJ2-1; 7 bases agree with TRBD2. The CDR3 spans 13 residues. V lost 9 bases to trimming and J lost 4 bases; unmatched junction nucleotides: 6. Per germline, CDR1 MNHNS and CDR2 SASEGT. The CDR3 region has the DNA TGTGCCAGTGCAGCGCGGGAGTACAATGAGCAGTTCTTC. Protein sequence: CASAAREYNEQFF.